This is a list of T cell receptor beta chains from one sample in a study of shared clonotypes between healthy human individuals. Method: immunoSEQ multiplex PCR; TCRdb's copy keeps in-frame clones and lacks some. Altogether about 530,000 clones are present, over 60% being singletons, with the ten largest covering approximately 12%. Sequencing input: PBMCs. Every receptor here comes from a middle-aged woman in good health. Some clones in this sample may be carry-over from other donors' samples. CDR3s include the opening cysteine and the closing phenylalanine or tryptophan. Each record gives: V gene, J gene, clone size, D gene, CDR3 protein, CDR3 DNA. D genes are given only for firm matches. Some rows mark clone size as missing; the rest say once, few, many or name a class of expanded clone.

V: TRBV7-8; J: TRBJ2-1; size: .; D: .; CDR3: CASTPSWNYNEQFF; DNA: TGTGCCAGCACCCCCTCTTGGAACTACAATGAGCAGTTCTTC
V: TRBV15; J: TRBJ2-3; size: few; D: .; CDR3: CATSRRSAGHTDTQYF; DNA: TGTGCCACCAGCAGGCGTTCTGCGGGGCACACAGATACGCAGTATTTT
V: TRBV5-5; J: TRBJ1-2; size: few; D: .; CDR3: CASSLAEGNPYGYTF; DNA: TGTGCCAGCAGCTTGGCCGAGGGGAACCCCTATGGCTACACCTTC
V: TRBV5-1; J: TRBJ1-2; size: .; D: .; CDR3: CASSLGRVDGYTF; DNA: TGCGCCAGCAGCTTGGGAAGGGTGGATGGCTACACCTTC
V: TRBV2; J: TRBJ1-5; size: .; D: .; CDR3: CASSEAVGATNQPQHF; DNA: TGTGCCAGCAGTGAAGCAGTAGGGGCTACCAATCAGCCCCAGCATTTT
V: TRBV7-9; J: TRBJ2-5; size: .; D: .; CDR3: CASSLGDSGETQYF; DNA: TGTGCCAGCAGCTTGGGGGACTCGGGGGAGACCCAGTACTTC
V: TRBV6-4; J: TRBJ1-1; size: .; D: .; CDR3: CASKLVNTEAFF; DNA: TGTGCCAGCAAGCTAGTGAACACTGAAGCTTTCTTT
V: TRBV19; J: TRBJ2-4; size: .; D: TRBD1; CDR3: CATEDRGKNIQYF; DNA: TGTGCCACCGAAGACAGGGGAAAAAACATTCAGTACTTC
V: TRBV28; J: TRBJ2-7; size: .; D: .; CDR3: CASTAGGLSSYEQYF; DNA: TGTGCCAGCACAGCAGGCGGATTAAGCTCCTACGAGCAGTACTTC
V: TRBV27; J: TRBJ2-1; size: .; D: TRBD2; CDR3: CASRIIAGGVYNEQFF; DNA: TGTGCCAGCAGGATTATAGCGGGAGGGGTTTACAATGAGCAGTTCTTC
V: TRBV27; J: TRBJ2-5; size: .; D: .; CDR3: CASSSDTQETQYF; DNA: TGTGCCAGCAGTTCGGACACCCAAGAGACCCAGTACTTC
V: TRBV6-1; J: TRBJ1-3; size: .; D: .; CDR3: CASSDPFTGSGNTIYF; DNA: TGTGCCAGCAGTGACCCCTTCACAGGGTCCGGAAACACCATATATTTT
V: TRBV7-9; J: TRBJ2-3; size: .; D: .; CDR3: CASSLEARGRTQYF; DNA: TGTGCCAGCAGCTTAGAAGCCCGAGGGCGTACGCAGTATTTT
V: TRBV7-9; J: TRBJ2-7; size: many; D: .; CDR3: CASSLPLGYEQYF; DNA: TGTGCCAGCAGCTTGCCTTTGGGATACGAGCAGTACTTC
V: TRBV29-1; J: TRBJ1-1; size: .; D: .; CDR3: CSVGAGWGMNTEAFF; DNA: TGCAGCGTTGGGGCCGGGTGGGGGATGAACACTGAAGCTTTCTTT
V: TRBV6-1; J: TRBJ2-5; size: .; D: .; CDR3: CASSVKEEQETQYF; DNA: TGTGCCAGCAGTGTAAAAGAAGAACAAGAGACCCAGTACTTC
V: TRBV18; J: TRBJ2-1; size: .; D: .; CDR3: CASSPQTSEQFF; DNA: TGTGCCAGCTCACCACAAACGAGTGAGCAGTTCTTC
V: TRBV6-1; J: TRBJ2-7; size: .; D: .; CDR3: CASSEALGVQYEQYF; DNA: TGTGCCAGCAGTGAAGCGCTCGGGGTCCAATACGAGCAGTACTTC
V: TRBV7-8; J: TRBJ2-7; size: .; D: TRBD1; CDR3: CASSLTGAGLVHEQYF; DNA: TGTGCCAGCAGCTTAACAGGGGCAGGACTTGTCCACGAGCAGTACTTC
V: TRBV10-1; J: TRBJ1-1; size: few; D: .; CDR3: CASRGWDTEAFF; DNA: TGCGCCAGTAGAGGTTGGGACACTGAAGCTTTCTTT
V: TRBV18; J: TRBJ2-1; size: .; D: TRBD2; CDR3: CASSPLGTSHEQFF; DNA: TGTGCCAGCTCACCTCTCGGGACTAGCCATGAGCAGTTCTTC
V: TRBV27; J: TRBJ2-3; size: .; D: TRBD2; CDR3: CASSFTGRGLAGAPDTQYF; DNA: TGTGCCAGCAGTTTTACCGGTCGAGGACTAGCGGGAGCACCAGATACGCAGTATTTT
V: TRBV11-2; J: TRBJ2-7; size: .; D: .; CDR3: CASNHSTETWPHPYF; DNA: TGTGCCAGCAACCATTCGACGGAGACCTGGCCCCATCCGTACTTC
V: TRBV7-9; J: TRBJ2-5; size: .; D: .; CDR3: CASSSLGETQYF; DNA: TGTGCCAGCAGCTCACTGGGGGAGACCCAGTACTTC
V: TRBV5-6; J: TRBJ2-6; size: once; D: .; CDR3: CASTMSQSRANVLTF; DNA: TGTGCCAGCACCATGTCACAAAGTCGGGCCAACGTCCTGACTTTC
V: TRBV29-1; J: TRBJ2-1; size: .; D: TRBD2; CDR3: CSVGEVAGVNEQFF; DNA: TGCAGCGTTGGCGAGGTAGCGGGAGTCAATGAGCAGTTCTTC
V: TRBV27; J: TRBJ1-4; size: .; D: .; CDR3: CASSWSVGEKLFF; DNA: TGTGCCAGCAGTTGGTCGGTCGGGGAAAAACTGTTTTTT
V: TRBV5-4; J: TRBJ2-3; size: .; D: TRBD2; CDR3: CASTDPGLAGSDTQYF; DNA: TGTGCCAGCACCGACCCGGGACTAGCGGGTTCAGATACGCAGTATTTT
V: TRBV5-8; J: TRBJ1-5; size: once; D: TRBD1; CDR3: CASSKGQGHQPQHF; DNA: TGTGCCAGCAGCAAGGGACAGGGTCATCAGCCCCAGCATTTT
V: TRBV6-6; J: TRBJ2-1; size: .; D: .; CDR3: CASSPTSGEAYNEQFF; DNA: TGTGCCAGCAGCCCTACGTCTGGGGAGGCATACAATGAGCAGTTCTTC
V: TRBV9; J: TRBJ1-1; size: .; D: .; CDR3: CASSARMGGTEAFF; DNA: TGTGCCAGCAGCGCCCGCATGGGAGGCACTGAAGCTTTCTTT
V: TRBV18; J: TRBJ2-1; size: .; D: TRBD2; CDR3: CASSPGLAGSYNEQFF; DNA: TGTGCCAGCTCACCCGGCCTAGCGGGCTCCTACAATGAGCAGTTCTTC
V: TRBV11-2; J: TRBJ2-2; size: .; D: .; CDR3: CASSLDRVNTGELFF; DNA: TGTGCCAGCAGCTTAGATCGGGTGAACACCGGGGAGCTGTTTTTT
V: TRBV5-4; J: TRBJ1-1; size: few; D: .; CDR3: CASSLEGRMGAEAFF; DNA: TGTGCCAGCAGCTTGGAAGGGAGGATGGGGGCAGAAGCTTTCTTT
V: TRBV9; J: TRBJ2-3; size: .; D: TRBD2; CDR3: CASSLTSGTSIGTQYF; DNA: TGTGCCAGCAGCCTAACTAGCGGGACTTCGATAGGTACGCAGTATTTT
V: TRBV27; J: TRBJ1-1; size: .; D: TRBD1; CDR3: CASSKGTGKEAFF; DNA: TGTGCCAGCAGTAAAGGGACAGGCAAAGAAGCTTTCTTT
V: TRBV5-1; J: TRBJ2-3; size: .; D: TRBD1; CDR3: CASSLEGRGSTDTQYF; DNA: TGCGCCAGCAGCTTGGAGGGCAGGGGGAGTACAGATACGCAGTATTTT
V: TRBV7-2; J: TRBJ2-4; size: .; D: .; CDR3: CASSGGKGAKNIQYF; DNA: TGTGCCAGCAGCGGGGGGAAGGGGGCCAAAAACATTCAGTACTTC
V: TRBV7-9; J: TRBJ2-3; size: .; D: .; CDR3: CASSLEPLVGGTDTQYF; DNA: TGTGCCAGCAGCTTAGAACCGTTAGTCGGGGGCACAGATACGCAGTATTTT
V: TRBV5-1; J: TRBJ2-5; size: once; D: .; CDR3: CASSQSTGTQETQYF; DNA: TGCGCCAGCAGCCAATCGACAGGGACTCAAGAGACCCAGTACTTC
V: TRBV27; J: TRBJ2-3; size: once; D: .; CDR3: CASSLIPDTSTDTQYF; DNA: TGTGCCAGCAGTTTAATCCCGGATACTAGCACAGATACGCAGTATTTT
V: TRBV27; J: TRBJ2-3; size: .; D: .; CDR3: CASRRAGRDTDTQYF; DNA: TGTGCCAGCAGGCGGGCCGGGCGGGACACAGATACGCAGTATTTT
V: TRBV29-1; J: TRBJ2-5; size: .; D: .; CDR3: CSVTAGTAQETQYF; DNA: TGCAGCGTAACTGCCGGGACGGCTCAAGAGACCCAGTACTTC
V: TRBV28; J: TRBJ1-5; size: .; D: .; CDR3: CASSLPPGAQHF; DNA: TGTGCCAGCAGTTTACCCCCCGGGGCCCAGCATTTT
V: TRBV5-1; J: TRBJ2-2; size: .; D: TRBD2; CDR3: CASSPFSGTAGELFF; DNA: TGCGCCAGCAGCCCTTTTAGCGGGACCGCCGGGGAGCTGTTTTTT
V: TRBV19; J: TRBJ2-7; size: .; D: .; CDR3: CASSILRDSSYEQYF; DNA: TGTGCCAGTAGTATCCTCAGGGATTCATCCTACGAGCAGTACTTC
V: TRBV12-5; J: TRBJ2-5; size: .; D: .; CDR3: CASGLEGIGETQYF; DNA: TGTGCTAGTGGTTTGGAGGGCATAGGAGAGACCCAGTACTTC
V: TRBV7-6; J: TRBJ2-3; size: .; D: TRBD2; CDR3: CASSPRTSGASDTQYF; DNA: TGTGCCAGCAGCCCAAGGACTAGCGGTGCTTCAGATACGCAGTATTTT
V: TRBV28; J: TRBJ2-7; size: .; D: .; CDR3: CASSSSGLTDEQYF; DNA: TGTGCCAGCAGTTCGAGCGGGCTTACTGACGAGCAGTACTTC
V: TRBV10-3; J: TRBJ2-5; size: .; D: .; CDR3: CAISESNGIETQYF; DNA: TGTGCCATCAGTGAGTCGAACGGGATAGAGACCCAGTACTTC